The text below deals with one T cell receptor beta chain. Its antigen specificity is not known. No qualities accompany the bases; no much larger clone lies one base away. This sample was included in a study of shared clonotypes between healthy human individuals (dated by TCRdb to 2018 to 2021). Regarding the complete study: Two women and three men aged 18 to 49 years were included in the cohort. Per donor, three plates each were used for CD4 naive and CD4 memory, two for CD8 naive, and one for CD8 memory. Blood TCR repertoires of about 5 healthy adults were deeply sequenced to estimate repertoire size and the extent of clonotype sharing between individuals. Different laboratories and diverse techniques were used to prepare libraries and sequence TCR repertoires, to increase sequencing depth and limit assay-specific biases. Between about 0.8 and 9 billion PBMCs per donor were obtained by leukapheresis.

TCR CDR3 regions were amplified from genomic DNA by multiplex PCR using the deep immunoSEQ assay. Extracted genomic DNA from each cell subset was distributed evenly across all wells of several immunoSEQ 96-well plates, and each plate was treated as a replicate. For sorted subsets, about 200 ng genomic DNA, equal to 25,000 to 35,000 T cell genomes, was loaded into each replicate PCR. Purified libraries were quantified with a Qubit 3.0 fluorometer, sized on a Bioanalyzer 2100, and re-quantified with the KAPA Library Quantification kit. Every immunoSEQ 96-well plate was sequenced on a dedicated single-read 150-cycle Illumina NextSeq 550 flow cell. The study's processing was this. Because the immunoSEQ output held only junctional sequences and lacked quality scores, the filtering could not match the filtering applied to full-length reads. To assign V/J genes and CDR3, sequences were annotated against IMGT germline references using PyIR, a Python wrapper for IgBLAST v1.9. Reads were filtered out if the reads had weak V/J assignments (E-value above 1e-6), no CDR3, stop codons, out-of-frame junctions, or ambiguous translated residues. V3J clonotypes were defined by identical inferred V gene, J gene, and CDR3 amino acid sequence. The percentage overlap between two repertoires was calculated by dividing the number of shared unique clonotypes by the size of the smaller repertoire. RTK rarefaction, the Chao1 estimator, and Recon v2.1 estimates of unobserved clonotypes were used to assess repertoire richness. Generation probabilities were computed with OLGA for all TCRbeta clonotypes obtained by the gDNA method from several donors. The clones in this table, taken by TCRdb from immuneACCESS, are in-frame only. Not every clone is retained; where verified, under half of the shortfall comes from an unresolved V gene, and the cause of the rest is unknown. The DNA gave D and trimming, while V, J and clone size come from that table. For this sample the table gives about 1.1 million clones, of which approximately 77% were detected only once. The top ten clones comprise 0.85% to 1% of the sample.

The paper as a whole reports these results and caveats: Sharing across a few donors was observed for roughly 5.4% of naive CD4, over 3% of naive CD8, 2% to 2.5% of memory CD4, and around 0.4% of memory CD8 clonotypes. Even with the large sequencing depth, rarefaction of the sorted-subset datasets indicated that sequencing was incomplete. Estimated clonotype richness was generally larger for naive than for memory subsets. Higher generation probabilities were observed for clonotypes shared by all four sorted-subset donors than for non-shared clonotypes. Sampling was restricted to blood, and TCR repertoires in tissues likely differ from the TCR repertoires found in blood. Pairwise subsampling led to the expectation that sequencing depth would affect the degree of clonotype sharing among donors. Because the study included a small number of donors, the genetic and exposure-history diversity represented was limited.

The donors were healthy, HIV-negative adults with no recently reported acute infections or vaccinations. All donors were Caucasian adults living in Nashville, Tennessee, USA. CD4+ T cells were enriched through magnetic negative selection, after which naive cells were positively selected on CD45RA and the remaining negative fraction served as the memory subset. After blood collection by leukapheresis, PBMCs were isolated using Ficoll-Histopaque density gradient centrifugation and then cryopreserved in the vapor phase of liquid nitrogen. Analytical flow cytometry was used to check the purity and quantity of every magnetically sorted T cell population. Each sorted fraction had its genomic DNA isolated and then quantified by UV absorbance on a Nanodrop 2000c. Spanning cysteine to phenylalanine, the CDR3 consists of 14 amino acids. Of all the DNA, just the CDR3 is kept, 42 bases in frame from base 1. Reading the germline V gene gives CDR1 SGHRS and CDR2 YFSETQ. V was cut back by 3 bases and J by 1 base, leaving a gap of 9 bases between them.

The receptor's source is a man between 18 and 29 years old in good health. Some clones in this sample may be carry-over from other donors' samples. The sequenced sample consisted of memory CD4+ T cells from PBMCs. The label giving this sample's cell subset or site can be read as: CD45RA-negative fraction. The V and J genes are TRBV5-1 and TRBJ2-3; the D gene cannot be named for sure. The CDR3: CASSSSVGTDTQYF. The sequenced DNA is TGCGCCAGCAGCTCTTCGGTTGGCACAGATACGCAGTATTTT.